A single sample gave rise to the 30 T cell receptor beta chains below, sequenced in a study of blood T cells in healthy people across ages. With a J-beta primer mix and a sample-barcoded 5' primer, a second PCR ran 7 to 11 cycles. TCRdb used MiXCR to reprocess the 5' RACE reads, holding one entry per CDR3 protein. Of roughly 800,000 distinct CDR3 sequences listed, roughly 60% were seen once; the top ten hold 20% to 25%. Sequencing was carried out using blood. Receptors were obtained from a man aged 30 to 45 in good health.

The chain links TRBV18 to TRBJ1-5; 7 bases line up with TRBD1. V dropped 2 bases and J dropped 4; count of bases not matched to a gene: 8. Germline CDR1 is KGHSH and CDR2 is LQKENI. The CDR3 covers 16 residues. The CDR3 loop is CASSPDSGTANQPQHF. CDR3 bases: TGTGCCAGCTCACCAGATTCGGGGACAGCTAATCAGCCCCAGCATTTT.

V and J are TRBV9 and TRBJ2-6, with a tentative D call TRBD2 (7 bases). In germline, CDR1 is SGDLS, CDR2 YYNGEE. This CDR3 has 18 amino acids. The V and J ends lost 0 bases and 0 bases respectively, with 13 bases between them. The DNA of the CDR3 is TGTGCCAGCAGCGTAGTAGGGGGGGGGAGCTCTGGGGCCAACGTCCTGACTTTC. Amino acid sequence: CASSVVGGGSSGANVLTF.

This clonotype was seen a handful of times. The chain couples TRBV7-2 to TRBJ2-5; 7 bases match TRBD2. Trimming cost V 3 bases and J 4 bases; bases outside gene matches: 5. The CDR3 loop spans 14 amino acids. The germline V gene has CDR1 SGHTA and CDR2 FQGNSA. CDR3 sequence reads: CASSFSGGPETQYF. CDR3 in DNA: TGTGCCAGCAGCTTCTCGGGGGGTCCAGAGACCCAGTACTTC.

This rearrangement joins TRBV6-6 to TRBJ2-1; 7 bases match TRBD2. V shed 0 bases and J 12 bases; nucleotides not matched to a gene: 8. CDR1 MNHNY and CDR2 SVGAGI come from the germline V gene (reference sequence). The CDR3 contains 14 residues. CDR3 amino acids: CASSYSKASGSQFF. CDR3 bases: TGTGCCAGCAGTTACTCGAAGGCTAGCGGATCGCAGTTCTTC.

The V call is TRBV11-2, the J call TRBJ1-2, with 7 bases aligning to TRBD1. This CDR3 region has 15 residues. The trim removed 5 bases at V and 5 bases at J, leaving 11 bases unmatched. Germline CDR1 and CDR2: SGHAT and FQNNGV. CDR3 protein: CASSPDRSRLYGYTF. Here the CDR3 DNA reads TGTGCCAGCAGCCCGGACAGGAGCCGACTTTATGGCTACACCTTC.

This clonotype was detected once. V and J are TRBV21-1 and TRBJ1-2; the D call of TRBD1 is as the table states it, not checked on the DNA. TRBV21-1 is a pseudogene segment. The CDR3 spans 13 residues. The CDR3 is CASSKPGPDGYTF. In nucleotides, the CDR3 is TGTGCCAGCAGCAAACCTGGCCCGGATGGCTACACCTTC.

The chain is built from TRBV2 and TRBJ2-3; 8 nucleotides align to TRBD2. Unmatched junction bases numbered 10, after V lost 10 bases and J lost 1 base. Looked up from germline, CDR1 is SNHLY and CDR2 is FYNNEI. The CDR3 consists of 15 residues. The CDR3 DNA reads TGTGCCACCGCGATGGAGCGGGGGCGCACAGATACGCAGTATTTT. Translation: CATAMERGRTDTQYF.

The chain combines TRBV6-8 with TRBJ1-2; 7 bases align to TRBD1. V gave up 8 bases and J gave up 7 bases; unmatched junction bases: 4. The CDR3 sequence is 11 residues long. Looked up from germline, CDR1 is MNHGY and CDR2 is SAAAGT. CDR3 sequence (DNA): TGTGCCAGCTCAGGGGGATGTGGCTACACCTTC. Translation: CASSGGCGYTF.

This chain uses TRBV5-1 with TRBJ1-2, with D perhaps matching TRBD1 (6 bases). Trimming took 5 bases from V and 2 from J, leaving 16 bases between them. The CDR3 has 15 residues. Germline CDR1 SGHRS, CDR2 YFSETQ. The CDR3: CASRLAGAGNYGYTF. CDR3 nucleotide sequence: TGCGCCAGCAGGCTTGCGGGGGCAGGGAACTATGGCTACACCTTC. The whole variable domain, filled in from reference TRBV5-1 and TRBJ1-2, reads KAGVTQTPRYLIKTRGQQVTLSCSPISGHRSVSWYQQTPGQGLQFLFEYFSETQRNKGNFPGRFSGRQFSNSRSEMNVSTLELGDSALYLCASRLAGAGNYGYTFGSGTRLTVV.

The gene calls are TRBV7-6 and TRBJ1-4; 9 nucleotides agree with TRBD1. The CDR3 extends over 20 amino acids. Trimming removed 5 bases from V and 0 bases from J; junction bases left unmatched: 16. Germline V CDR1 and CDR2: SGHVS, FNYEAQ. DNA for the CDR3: TGTGCCAGCAGCGGAGGAAAATCCGGGACAGGGTTGACAACTAATGAAAAACTGTTTTTT. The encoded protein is CASSGGKSGTGLTTNEKLFF.

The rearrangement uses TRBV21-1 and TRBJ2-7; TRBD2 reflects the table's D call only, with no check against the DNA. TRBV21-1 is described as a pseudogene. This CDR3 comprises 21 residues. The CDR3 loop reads CASSNIFWGPGLAGGSYEQYF. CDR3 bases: TGTGCCAGCAGCAATATCTTCTGGGGCCCGGGACTAGCGGGGGGGAGTTACGAGCAGTACTTC.

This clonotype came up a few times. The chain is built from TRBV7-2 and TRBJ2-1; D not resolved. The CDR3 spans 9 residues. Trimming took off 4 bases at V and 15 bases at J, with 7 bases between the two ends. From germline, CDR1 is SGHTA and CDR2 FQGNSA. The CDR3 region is CASSSRAFF. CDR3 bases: TGTGCCAGCAGCTCGCGCGCGTTCTTC.

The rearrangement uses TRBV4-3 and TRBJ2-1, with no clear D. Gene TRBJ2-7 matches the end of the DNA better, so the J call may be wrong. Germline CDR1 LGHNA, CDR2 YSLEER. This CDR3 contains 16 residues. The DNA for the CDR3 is TGCGCCAGCAGCCAAGAGGCCTTAGCCGAGTACAATGAGCAGTACTTC. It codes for CASSQEALAEYNEQYF.

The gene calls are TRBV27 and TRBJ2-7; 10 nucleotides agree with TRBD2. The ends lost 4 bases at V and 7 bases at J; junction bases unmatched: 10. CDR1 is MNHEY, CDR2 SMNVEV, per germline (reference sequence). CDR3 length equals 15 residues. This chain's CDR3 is CASSYMASGSHEQYF. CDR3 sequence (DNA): TGTGCCAGCAGTTATATGGCTAGCGGGAGCCATGAGCAGTACTTC.

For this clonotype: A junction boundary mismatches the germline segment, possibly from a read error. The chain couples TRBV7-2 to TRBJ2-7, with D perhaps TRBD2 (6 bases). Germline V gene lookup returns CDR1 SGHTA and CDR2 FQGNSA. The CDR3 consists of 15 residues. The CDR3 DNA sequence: TGTGCCTGCAGCCAAGACCGGGACGGGGGCTACGAGCAGTACTTC. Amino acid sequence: CACSQDRDGGYEQYF.

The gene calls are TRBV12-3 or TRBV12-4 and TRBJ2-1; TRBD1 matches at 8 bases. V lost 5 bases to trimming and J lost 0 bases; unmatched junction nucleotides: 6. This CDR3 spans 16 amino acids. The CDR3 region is CASSPPGGNSYNEQFF. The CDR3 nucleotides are TGTGCCAGCAGTCCTCCAGGGGGCAACTCCTACAATGAGCAGTTCTTC.

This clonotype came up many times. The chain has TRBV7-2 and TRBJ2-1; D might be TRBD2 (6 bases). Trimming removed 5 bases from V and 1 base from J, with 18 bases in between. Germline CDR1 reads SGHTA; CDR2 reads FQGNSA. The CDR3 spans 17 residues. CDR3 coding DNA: TGTGCCAGCAGCCCCGAAGTGGGGGGTGGATCCTACAATGAGCAGTTCTTC. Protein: CASSPEVGGGSYNEQFF.

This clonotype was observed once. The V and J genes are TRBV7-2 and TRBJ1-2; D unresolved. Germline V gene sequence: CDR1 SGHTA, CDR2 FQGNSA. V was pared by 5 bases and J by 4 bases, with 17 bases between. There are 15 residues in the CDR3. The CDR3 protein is CASSTGGSLGYGYTF. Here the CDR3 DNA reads TGTGCCAGCAGCACGGGCGGATCGCTCGGCTATGGCTACACCTTC. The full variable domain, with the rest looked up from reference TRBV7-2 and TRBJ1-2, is GAGVSQSPSNKVTEKGKDVELRCDPISGHTALYWYRQSLGQGLEFLIYFQGNSAPDKSGLPSDRFSAERTGGSVSTLTIQRTQQEDSAVYLCASSTGGSLGYGYTFGSGTRLTVV.

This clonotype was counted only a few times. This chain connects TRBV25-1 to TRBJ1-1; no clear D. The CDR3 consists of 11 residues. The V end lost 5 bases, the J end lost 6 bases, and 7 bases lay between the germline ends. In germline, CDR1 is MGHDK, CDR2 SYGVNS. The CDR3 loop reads CASSRIPEAFF. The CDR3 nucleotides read TGTGCCAGCAGTCGAATCCCTGAAGCTTTCTTT.

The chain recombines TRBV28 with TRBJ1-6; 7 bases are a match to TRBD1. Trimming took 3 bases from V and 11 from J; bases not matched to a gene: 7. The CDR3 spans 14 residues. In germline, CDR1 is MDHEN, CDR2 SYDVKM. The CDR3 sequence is CASSFRDRVAPLHF. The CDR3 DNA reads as TGTGCCAGCAGTTTCCGCGACAGGGTAGCACCCCTCCACTTT.

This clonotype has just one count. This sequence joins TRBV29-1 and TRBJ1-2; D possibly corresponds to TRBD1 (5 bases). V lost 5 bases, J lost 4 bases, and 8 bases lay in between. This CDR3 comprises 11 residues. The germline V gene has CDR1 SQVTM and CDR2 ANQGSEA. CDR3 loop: CSVNGGYGYTF. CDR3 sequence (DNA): TGCAGCGTTAACGGGGGCTATGGCTACACCTTC.

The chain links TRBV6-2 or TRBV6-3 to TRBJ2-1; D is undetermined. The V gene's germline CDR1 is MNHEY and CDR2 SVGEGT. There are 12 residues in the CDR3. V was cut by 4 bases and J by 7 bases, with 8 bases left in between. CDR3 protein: CASSSVSNEQFF. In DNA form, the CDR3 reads TGTGCCAGCAGTTCAGTTTCGAATGAGCAGTTCTTC.

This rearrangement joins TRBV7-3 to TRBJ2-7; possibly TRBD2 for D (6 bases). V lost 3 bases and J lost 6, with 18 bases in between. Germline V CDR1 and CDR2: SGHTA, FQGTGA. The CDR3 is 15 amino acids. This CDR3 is CASSLVAGGGSEQYF. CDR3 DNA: TGTGCCAGCAGCTTGGTGGCAGGTGGGGGGTCCGAGCAGTACTTC. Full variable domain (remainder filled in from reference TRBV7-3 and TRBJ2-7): GAGVSQTPSNKVTEKGKYVELRCDPISGHTALYWYRQSLGQGPEFLIYFQGTGAADDSGLPNDRFFAVRPEGSVSTLKIQRTERGDSAVYLCASSLVAGGGSEQYFGPGTRLTVT.

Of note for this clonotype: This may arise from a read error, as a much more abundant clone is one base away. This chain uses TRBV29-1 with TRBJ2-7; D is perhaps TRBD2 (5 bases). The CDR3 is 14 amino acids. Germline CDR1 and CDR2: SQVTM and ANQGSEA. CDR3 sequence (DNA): TGCAGCGTCGGCGCGATGGGGAGCTCCTGCGAGCAGTACTTC. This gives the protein CSVGAMGSSCEQYF.

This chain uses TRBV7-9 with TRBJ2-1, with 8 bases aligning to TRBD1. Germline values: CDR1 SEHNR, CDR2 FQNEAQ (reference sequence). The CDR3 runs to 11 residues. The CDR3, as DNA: TGTGCGGACGACAGGGGCGGTGAGCAGTTCTTC. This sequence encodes CADDRGGEQFF.

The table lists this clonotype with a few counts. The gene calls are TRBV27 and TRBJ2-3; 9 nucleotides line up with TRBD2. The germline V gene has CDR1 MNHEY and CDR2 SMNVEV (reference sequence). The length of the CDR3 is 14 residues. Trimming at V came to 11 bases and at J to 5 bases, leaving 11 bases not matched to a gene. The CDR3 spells CASRPSGIQDTQYF. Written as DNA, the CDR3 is TGTGCCTCTCGGCCTAGCGGGATTCAAGATACGCAGTATTTT.

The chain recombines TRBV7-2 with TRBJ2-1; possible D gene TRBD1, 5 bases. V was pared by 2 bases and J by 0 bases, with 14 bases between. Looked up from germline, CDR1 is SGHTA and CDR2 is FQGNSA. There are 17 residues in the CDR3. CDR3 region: CASSLPELGDSYNEQFF. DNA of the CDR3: TGTGCCAGCAGCTTACCCGAGCTAGGGGACTCCTACAATGAGCAGTTCTTC.

The CDR3 nucleotides read TGTGCCAGCAGCCAAGATGAGCCGGGTATTCGACAGCCCCAGCATTTT. Residues: CASSQDEPGIRQPQHF. The chain has TRBV3-1 and TRBJ1-5; no reliable D call. The germline V and J ends were trimmed by 0 bases and 7 bases, with 16 bases remaining between them. The CDR3 contains 16 residues. Germline lookup yields CDR1 LGHDT and CDR2 YNNKEL (reference sequence).

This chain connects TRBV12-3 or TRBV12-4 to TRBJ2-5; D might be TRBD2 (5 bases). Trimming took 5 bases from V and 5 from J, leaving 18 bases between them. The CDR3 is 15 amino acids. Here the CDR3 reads CASSPRTLGGETQYF. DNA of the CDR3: TGTGCCAGCAGTCCCCGGACGCTGGGCGGGGAGACCCAGTACTTC.

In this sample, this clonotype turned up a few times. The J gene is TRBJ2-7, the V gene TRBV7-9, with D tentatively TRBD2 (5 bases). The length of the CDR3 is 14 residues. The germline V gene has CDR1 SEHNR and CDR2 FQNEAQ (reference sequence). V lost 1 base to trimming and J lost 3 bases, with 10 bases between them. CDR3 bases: TGTGCCAGCAGCTTAGTTGCAGACTACTACGAGCAGTACTTC. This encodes CASSLVADYYEQYF.